This T cell receptor (beta chain) was documented in a study of metastatic and nonmetastatic thyroid tumors. Ahead of thyroid surgery, no patient had received treatment of any kind. This clone was recorded many times. The germline gives CDR1 KGHDR, CDR2 SFDVKD. The length of the CDR3 is 16 residues. With 10 bases clipped from V and 5 bases from J, the junction kept 15 bases outside the gene matches. TCRdb re-clonotyped the PCR reads via MiXCR. Of approximately 82,000 clones in the sample, about 12% are singletons; the top ten hold more than 7%. The source material was tumor tissue. The chain combines TRBV24-1 with TRBJ2-7, with 11 bases fitting TRBD2. The receptor's source is a female donor with papillary thyroid cancer or a benign thyroid nodule (not recorded which). Some clones in this sample may be carry-over from other donors' samples. The CDR3 bases are TGTGCCACTGGGGACAGTACTAGCGGGAGCCTGAACGAGCAGTACTTC. Protein product: CATGDSTSGSLNEQYF.